This paragraph covers one TCR beta chain sequence. The entry originates in a study of blood T cell repertoires in COVID-19. Study as a whole: From the United States, Italy and Spain came samples of acute and convalescent COVID-19.

Repertoires were generated with immunoSEQ multiplex PCR, while TCRdb's copy carries only in-frame clones and drops some. There are around 80,000 clones in the sample; more than 80% occur only once, and over 10% lies in the top ten. Germline-derived CDR1 and CDR2 are MNHEY and SVGAGI. This CDR3 region has 15 residues. V gave up 0 bases and J gave up 8 bases, with 13 bases separating them. Specimen: peripheral blood. The rearrangement uses TRBV6-5 and TRBJ1-4, with a tentative D call TRBD1 (6 bases). The receptor's source is a human donor in a cohort sampled during active COVID-19. CDR3 bases: TGTGCCAGCAGTTACTCGATACAGGGCGGGGAAAAACTGTTTTTT. It codes for CASSYSIQGGEKLFF.